Listed below are T cell receptor beta chains from one sample, sequenced in a study of T cell repertoires in ileal Crohn's disease. Clones were read by immunoSEQ multiplex PCR, and TCRdb kept only the in-frame ones, dropping some. The repertoire includes around 5,000 clones, about nine tenths of them detected once, and under 4.5% sits in the top ten. Sequencing input: ileal tissue. These receptors were collected from an adult with Crohn's disease. Each CDR3 is given with its conserved first and last residue. The D gene is left open where the match is weak. Clone size is stated in some rows and not others, as once, few, many or a class when expanded.

cdr3_nt: TGTGCCAGCAGCTTAGGAGGACACTCACCCTACAATGAGCAGTTCTTC
cdr3_aa: CASSLGGHSPYNEQFF
j_call: TRBJ2-1
v_call: TRBV7-7
d_call: -
clone_size: -

cdr3_nt: TGTGCCAGCAGCTTATCTCAGAACATGGACGAGCAGTACTTC
cdr3_aa: CASSLSQNMDEQYF
j_call: TRBJ2-7
v_call: TRBV7-2
d_call: -
clone_size: -

cdr3_nt: TGTGCCAGCAGCTCCCGGGCAGGGGGCATCACCATATATTTT
cdr3_aa: CASSSRAGGITIYF
j_call: TRBJ1-3
v_call: TRBV7-9
d_call: TRBD1
clone_size: few

cdr3_nt: TGTGCCAGCAGCTTAGGGGGGACGAGATCACCCCTCCACTTT
cdr3_aa: CASSLGGTRSPLHF
j_call: TRBJ1-6
v_call: TRBV7-2
d_call: -
clone_size: -

cdr3_nt: TGTGCCAGCAGAGCACTAGCGGGAGGGCCTGGAGCCAAAAACATTCAGTACTTC
cdr3_aa: CASRALAGGPGAKNIQYF
j_call: TRBJ2-4
v_call: TRBV25-1
d_call: TRBD2
clone_size: -

cdr3_nt: TGTGCCAGCAGTTACGCAGATCAAGAGACCCAGTACTTC
cdr3_aa: CASSYADQETQYF
j_call: TRBJ2-5
v_call: TRBV6-6
d_call: -
clone_size: -

cdr3_nt: TGTGCCACCAAGGGGGGCCGCTACAATGAGCAGTTCTTC
cdr3_aa: CATKGGRYNEQFF
j_call: TRBJ2-1
v_call: TRBV6-4
d_call: -
clone_size: -

cdr3_nt: TGCGCCAGCAGTTTAGACGGACGGTCGGGGGATACGCAGTATTTT
cdr3_aa: CASSLDGRSGDTQYF
j_call: TRBJ2-3
v_call: TRBV10-2
d_call: -
clone_size: -

cdr3_nt: TGCGCCTCCCGTCTTACAGACTCAATTAACTATGGCTACACCTTC
cdr3_aa: CASRLTDSINYGYTF
j_call: TRBJ1-2
v_call: TRBV5-1
d_call: -
clone_size: -

cdr3_nt: TGCGCCAGCAGCTTGGAAATTGGCGGCAGCCAAGAGACCCAGTACTTC
cdr3_aa: CASSLEIGGSQETQYF
j_call: TRBJ2-5
v_call: TRBV5-1
d_call: -
clone_size: -

cdr3_nt: TGTGCCACCAGCAGAGACACGAGTAGTAACAATGAGCAGTTCTTC
cdr3_aa: CATSRDTSSNNEQFF
j_call: TRBJ2-1
v_call: TRBV15
d_call: -
clone_size: -

cdr3_nt: TGTGCCAGTAGTATGGGGACTGGGTACATGAACACTGAAGCTTTCTTT
cdr3_aa: CASSMGTGYMNTEAFF
j_call: TRBJ1-1
v_call: TRBV19
d_call: -
clone_size: -

cdr3_nt: TGTGCCAGCAGCGGCCCGGGAGCGTCGATGCAGTACTTC
cdr3_aa: CASSGPGASMQYF
j_call: TRBJ2-7
v_call: TRBV7-6
d_call: -
clone_size: -

cdr3_nt: TGTGCCAGCAGCTCAGGCCGCAATTCACCCCTCCACTTT
cdr3_aa: CASSSGRNSPLHF
j_call: TRBJ1-6
v_call: TRBV11-1
d_call: -
clone_size: -

cdr3_nt: TGTTCGGGAAGCTCCTACAATGAGCAGTTCTTC
cdr3_aa: CSGSSYNEQFF
j_call: TRBJ2-1
v_call: TRBV30
d_call: -
clone_size: -

cdr3_nt: TGTGCCAGCTCACGTGGACAGCGATCCTATGGCTACACCTTC
cdr3_aa: CASSRGQRSYGYTF
j_call: TRBJ1-2
v_call: TRBV18
d_call: -
clone_size: -

cdr3_nt: TGTGCCAGCACCCTTTTGGGCCCGGAGGGACATGGCTACACCTTC
cdr3_aa: CASTLLGPEGHGYTF
j_call: TRBJ1-2
v_call: TRBV28
d_call: -
clone_size: -

cdr3_nt: TGTGCCAGCAGCTTAGTGGAGGGGCGCTCCTACGAGCAGTACTTC
cdr3_aa: CASSLVEGRSYEQYF
j_call: TRBJ2-7
v_call: TRBV7-6
d_call: -
clone_size: -

cdr3_nt: TGTGCCAGCAGCTTAGCAGGGCTAGCGGGATCAGATACGCAGTATTTT
cdr3_aa: CASSLAGLAGSDTQYF
j_call: TRBJ2-3
v_call: TRBV7-8
d_call: TRBD2
clone_size: once

cdr3_nt: TGTGCCAGCAGTTCGCCGCGCTCTGGGGCCAACGTCCTGACTTTC
cdr3_aa: CASSSPRSGANVLTF
j_call: TRBJ2-6
v_call: TRBV27
d_call: -
clone_size: -

cdr3_nt: TGTGCCATTAGCGGGAGAGTTACCTACAATGAGCAGTTCTTC
cdr3_aa: CAISGRVTYNEQFF
j_call: TRBJ2-1
v_call: TRBV6-6
d_call: TRBD2
clone_size: -

cdr3_nt: TGCGCCAGCAGCCAAGAAGGGAGCCCAGATACGCAGTATTTT
cdr3_aa: CASSQEGSPDTQYF
j_call: TRBJ2-3
v_call: TRBV4-1
d_call: -
clone_size: -

cdr3_nt: TGCAGTGCTAGAAAGGATTATGGCTACACCTTC
cdr3_aa: CSARKDYGYTF
j_call: TRBJ1-2
v_call: TRBV20-1
d_call: -
clone_size: few

cdr3_nt: TGTGCCAGTAATCCAACAGGGTTCTGGGGTGAAAAACTGTTTTTT
cdr3_aa: CASNPTGFWGEKLFF
j_call: TRBJ1-4
v_call: TRBV19
d_call: -
clone_size: -

cdr3_nt: TGCACCACCCGGCGGGACACCAACTCTGGAAACACCATATATTTT
cdr3_aa: CTTRRDTNSGNTIYF
j_call: TRBJ1-3
v_call: TRBV1
d_call: -
clone_size: -

cdr3_nt: TGTGCCAGCAGCTTGAGACTAGCGACCTACGAGCAGTACTTC
cdr3_aa: CASSLRLATYEQYF
j_call: TRBJ2-7
v_call: TRBV5-6
d_call: TRBD2
clone_size: -

cdr3_nt: TGTGCCAGCAGCGCCGCCGGGAACTCCTACAATGAGCAGTTCTTC
cdr3_aa: CASSAAGNSYNEQFF
j_call: TRBJ2-1
v_call: TRBV9
d_call: -
clone_size: -

cdr3_nt: TGCCCCACCGGGGGTATTAATCAGCCCCAGCATTTT
cdr3_aa: CPTGGINQPQHF
j_call: TRBJ1-5
v_call: TRBV7-9
d_call: -
clone_size: -